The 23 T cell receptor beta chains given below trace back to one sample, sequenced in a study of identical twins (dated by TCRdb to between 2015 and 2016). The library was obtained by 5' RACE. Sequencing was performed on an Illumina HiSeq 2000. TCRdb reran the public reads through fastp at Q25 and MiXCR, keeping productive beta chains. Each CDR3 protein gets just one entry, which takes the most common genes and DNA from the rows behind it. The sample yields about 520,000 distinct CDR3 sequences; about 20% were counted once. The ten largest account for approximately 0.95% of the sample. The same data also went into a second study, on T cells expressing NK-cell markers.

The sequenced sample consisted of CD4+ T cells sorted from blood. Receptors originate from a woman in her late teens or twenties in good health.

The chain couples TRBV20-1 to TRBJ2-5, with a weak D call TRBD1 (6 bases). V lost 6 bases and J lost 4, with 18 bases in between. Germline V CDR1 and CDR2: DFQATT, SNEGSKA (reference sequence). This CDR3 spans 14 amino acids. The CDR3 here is CSATGQFGVETQYF. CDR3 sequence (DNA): TGCAGTGCAACTGGACAGTTCGGGGTAGAGACCCAGTACTTC.

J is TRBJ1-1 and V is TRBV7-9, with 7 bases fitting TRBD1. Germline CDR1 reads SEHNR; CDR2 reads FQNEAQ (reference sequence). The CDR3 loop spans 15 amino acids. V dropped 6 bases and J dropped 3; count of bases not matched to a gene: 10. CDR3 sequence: CASSYSGTVHTEAFF. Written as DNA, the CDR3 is TGTGCCAGCAGTTACTCCGGGACAGTCCACACTGAAGCTTTCTTT.

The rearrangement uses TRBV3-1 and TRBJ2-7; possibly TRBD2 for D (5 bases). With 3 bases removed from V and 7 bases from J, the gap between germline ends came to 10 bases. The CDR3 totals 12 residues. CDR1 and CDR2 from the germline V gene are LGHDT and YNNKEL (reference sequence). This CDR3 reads CASSHGMVEQYF. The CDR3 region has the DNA TGTGCCAGCAGCCACGGGATGGTAGAGCAGTACTTC.

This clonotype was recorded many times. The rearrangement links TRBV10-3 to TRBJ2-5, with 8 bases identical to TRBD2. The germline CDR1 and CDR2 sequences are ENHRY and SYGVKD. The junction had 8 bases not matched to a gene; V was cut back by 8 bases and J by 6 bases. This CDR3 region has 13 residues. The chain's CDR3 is CAIGGLDVQTQYF. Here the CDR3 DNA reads TGTGCCATCGGGGGACTAGATGTCCAGACCCAGTACTTC.

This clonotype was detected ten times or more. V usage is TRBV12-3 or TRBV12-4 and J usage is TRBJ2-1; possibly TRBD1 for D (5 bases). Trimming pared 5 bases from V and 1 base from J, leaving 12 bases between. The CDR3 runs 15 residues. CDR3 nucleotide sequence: TGTGCCAGCAGTCCCTCGACAGCGTCCTACAATGAGCAGTTCTTC. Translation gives CASSPSTASYNEQFF.

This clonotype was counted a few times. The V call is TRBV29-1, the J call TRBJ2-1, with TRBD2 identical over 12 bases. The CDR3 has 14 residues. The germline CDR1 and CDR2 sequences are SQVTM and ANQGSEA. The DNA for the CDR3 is TGCAGTATAAGGAGGACTAGCGGGAATAATGAGCAGTTCTTC. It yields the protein CSIRRTSGNNEQFF.

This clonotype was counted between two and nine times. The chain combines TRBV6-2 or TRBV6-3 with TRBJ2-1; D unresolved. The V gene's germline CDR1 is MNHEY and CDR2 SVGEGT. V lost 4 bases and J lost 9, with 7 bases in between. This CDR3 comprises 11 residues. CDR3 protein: CASSLDGEQFF. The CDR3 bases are TGTGCCAGCAGTTTGGACGGTGAGCAGTTCTTC.

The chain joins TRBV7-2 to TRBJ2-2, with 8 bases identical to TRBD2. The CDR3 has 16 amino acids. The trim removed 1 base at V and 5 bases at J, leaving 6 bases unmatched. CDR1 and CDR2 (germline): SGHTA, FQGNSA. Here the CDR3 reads CASSLVSGRSTGELFF. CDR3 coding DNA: TGTGCCAGCAGCTTAGTCAGCGGGAGATCGACCGGGGAGCTGTTTTTT.

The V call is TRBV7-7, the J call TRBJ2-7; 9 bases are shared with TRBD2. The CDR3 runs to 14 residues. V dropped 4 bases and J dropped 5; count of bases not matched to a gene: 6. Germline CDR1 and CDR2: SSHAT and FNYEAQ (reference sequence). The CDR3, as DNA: TGTGCCAGCAGCTCCTTAGCGGGAGAGGACGAGCAGTACTTC. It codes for CASSSLAGEDEQYF.

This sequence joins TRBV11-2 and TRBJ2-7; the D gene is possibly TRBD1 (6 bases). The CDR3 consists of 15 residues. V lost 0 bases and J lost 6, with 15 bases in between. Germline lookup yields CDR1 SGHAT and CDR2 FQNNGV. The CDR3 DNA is TGTGCCAGCAGCTTAGAGTTGCTACAGGGAACCGAGCAGTACTTC. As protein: CASSLELLQGTEQYF. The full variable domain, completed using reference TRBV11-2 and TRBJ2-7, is EAGVAQSPRYKIIEKRQSVAFWCNPISGHATLYWYQQILGQGPKLLIQFQNNGVVDDSQLPKDRFSAERLKGVDSTLKIQPAKLEDSAVYLCASSLELLQGTEQYFGPGTRLTVT.

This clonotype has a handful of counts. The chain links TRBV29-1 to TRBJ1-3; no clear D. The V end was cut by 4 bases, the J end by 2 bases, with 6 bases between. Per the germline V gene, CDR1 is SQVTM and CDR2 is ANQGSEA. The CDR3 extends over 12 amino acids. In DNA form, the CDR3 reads TGCAGCGTTGGGCAGGCTGGAAACACCATATATTTT. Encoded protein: CSVGQAGNTIYF.

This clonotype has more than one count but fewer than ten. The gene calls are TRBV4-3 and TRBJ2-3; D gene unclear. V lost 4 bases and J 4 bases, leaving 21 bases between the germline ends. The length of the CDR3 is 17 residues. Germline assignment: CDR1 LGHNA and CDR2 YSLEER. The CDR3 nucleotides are TGCGCCAGCAGCCCGACTGTCGATCTTGGGGTGGCAGATACGCAGTATTTT. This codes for CASSPTVDLGVADTQYF.

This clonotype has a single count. The CDR3 DNA is TGCGCCAGCAGCTTGAAGGCGGGGGACCGCCAAGAGACCCAGTACTTC. Translation gives CASSLKAGDRQETQYF. The chain has TRBV5-1 and TRBJ2-5, with TRBD2 identical over 7 bases. In germline, CDR1 is SGHRS, CDR2 YFSETQ. The CDR3 consists of 16 residues. Trimming took 1 base from V and 1 from J; bases not matched to a gene: 7.

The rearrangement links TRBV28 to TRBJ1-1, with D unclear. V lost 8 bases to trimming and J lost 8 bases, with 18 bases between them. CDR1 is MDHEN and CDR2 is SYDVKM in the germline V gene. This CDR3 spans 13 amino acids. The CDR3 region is CASSPLLIAEAFF. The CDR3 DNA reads TGTGCCAGCTCCCCGCTGTTGATTGCGGAAGCTTTCTTT.

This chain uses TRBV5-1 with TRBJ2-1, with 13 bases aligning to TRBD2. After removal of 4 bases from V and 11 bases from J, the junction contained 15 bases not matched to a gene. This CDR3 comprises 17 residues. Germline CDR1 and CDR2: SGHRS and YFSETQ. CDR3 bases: TGCGCCAGCAGCCCAACTACCGGGACTAGCGGGATCATAAAGCAGTTCTTC. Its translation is CASSPTTGTSGIIKQFF.

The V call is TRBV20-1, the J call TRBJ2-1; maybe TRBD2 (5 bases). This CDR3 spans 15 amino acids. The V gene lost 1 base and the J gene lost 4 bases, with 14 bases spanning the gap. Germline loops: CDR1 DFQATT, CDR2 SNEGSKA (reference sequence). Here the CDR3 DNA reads TGCAGTGCTAGAGTCTGGGCGGGCAGGTACAATGAGCAGTTCTTC. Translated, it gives CSARVWAGRYNEQFF.

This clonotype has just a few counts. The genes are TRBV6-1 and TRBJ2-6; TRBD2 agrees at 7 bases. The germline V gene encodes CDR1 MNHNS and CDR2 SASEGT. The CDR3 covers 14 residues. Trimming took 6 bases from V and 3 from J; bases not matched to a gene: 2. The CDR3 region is CASSRTSGANVLTF. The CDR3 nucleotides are TGTGCCAGCAGCAGGACTAGTGGGGCCAACGTCCTGACTTTC.

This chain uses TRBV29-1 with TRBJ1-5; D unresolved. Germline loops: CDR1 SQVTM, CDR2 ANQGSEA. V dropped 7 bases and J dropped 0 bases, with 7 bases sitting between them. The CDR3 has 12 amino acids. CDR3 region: CSALYSNQPQHF. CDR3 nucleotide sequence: TGCAGCGCCTTATATAGCAATCAGCCCCAGCATTTT.

In DNA form, the CDR3 reads TGTGCCAGCAGCTTGCCCGGGAGTTCACCCCTCCACTTT. Its protein is CASSLPGSSPLHF. The chain recombines TRBV7-9 with TRBJ1-6; D ambiguous. Germline-derived CDR1 and CDR2 are SEHNR and FQNEAQ (reference sequence). The CDR3 extends over 13 amino acids. V shed 3 bases and J shed 9 bases, with 9 bases lying between them.

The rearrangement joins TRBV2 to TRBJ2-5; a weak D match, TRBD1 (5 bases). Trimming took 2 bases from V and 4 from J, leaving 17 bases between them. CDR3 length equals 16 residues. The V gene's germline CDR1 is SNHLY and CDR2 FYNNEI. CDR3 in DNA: TGTGCCAGCAGTGAACGCAGGGCCATTTCGGGAGAGACCCAGTACTTC. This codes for CASSERRAISGETQYF.

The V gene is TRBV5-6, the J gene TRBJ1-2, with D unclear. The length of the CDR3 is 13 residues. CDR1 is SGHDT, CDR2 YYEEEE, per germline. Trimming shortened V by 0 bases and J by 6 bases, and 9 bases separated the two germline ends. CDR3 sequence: CASSLVAGNGYTF. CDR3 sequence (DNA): TGTGCCAGCAGCTTGGTCGCGGGGAATGGCTACACCTTC.

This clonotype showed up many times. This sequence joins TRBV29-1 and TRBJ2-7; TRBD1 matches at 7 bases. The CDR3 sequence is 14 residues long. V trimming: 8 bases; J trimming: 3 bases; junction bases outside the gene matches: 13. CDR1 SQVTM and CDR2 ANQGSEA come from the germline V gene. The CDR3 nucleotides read TGCAGCCCGGACGGGACAGCGTTTAACTACGAGCAGTACTTC. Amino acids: CSPDGTAFNYEQYF.

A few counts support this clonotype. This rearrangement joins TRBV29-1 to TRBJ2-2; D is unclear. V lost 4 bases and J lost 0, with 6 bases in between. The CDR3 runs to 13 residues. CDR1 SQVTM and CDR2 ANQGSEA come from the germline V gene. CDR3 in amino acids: CSVVAANTGELFF. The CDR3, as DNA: TGCAGCGTTGTAGCCGCGAACACCGGGGAGCTGTTTTTT.